This T cell receptor beta chain originates from a study of T cells in Graves' hyperthyroidism and ophthalmopathy. Study-wide findings and caveats: Among clonotypes expanded in thyroid above 0.001, most were also found in blood.

RNA transcripts provided the source from which TCR beta CDR3 regions were amplified. The HTBI primer set served for first-round RT-PCR of the TCR CDR3. TCRdb used MiXCR to reprocess the multiplex PCR reads, holding one entry per CDR3 protein. The sample lists fewer than 700,000 distinct CDR3 sequences, 17% occurring once. Trimming shortened V by 6 bases and J by 5 bases, and 12 bases separated the two germline ends. Germline V gives CDR1 DFQATT, CDR2 SNEGSKA (reference sequence). The CDR3 consists of 12 residues. About this clonotype: Antigen specificity is unknown.

Disease duration was under 3 months in the ophthalmopathy patients, who also had a Clinical Activity Score of at least 3 and a NOSPECS grade of at least 4. The clonotype originates from a woman aged 18 to 35 with Graves' ophthalmopathy. The chain uses TRBV20-1 and TRBJ2-3, with a tentative D call TRBD1 (5 bases). What was sequenced was blood. CDR3 protein: CSASGAEDTQYF. CDR3 coding DNA: TGCAGTGCCAGTGGGGCCGAAGATACGCAGTATTTT.